A single sample gave rise to the 2 T cell receptor beta chains below, sequenced in a study of blood T cell repertoires in COVID-19. The repertoire was sequenced with immunoSEQ multiplex PCR; TCRdb's copy has only in-frame clones and lacks some. This sample has more than 85,000 clones, with around three quarters found just once. Sample: peripheral blood. All receptors derive from a human donor in a cohort sampled during active or convalescent COVID-19.

The J gene is TRBJ2-5, the V gene TRBV6-6; 9 nucleotides align to TRBD2. With V trimmed by 5 bases and J by 2 bases, 3 bases remained unmatched. The germline V gene has CDR1 MNHNY and CDR2 SVGAGI (reference sequence). This CDR3 has 14 amino acids. DNA of the CDR3: TGTGCCAGCAGTCGGCTAGCGGGGCAAGAGACCCAGTACTTC. Protein sequence: CASSRLAGQETQYF.

As regards this clone: This sample includes further DNA sequences coding for the same CDR3. The rearrangement links TRBV29-1 to TRBJ1-2; TRBD1 matches 9 bases. The CDR3 spans 12 residues. The V gene end was trimmed by 6 bases and the J gene end by 5 bases; junction bases not matched to a gene: 4. The germline V gene encodes CDR1 SQVTM and CDR2 ANQGSEA. The CDR3 sequence is CSVGQGGYGYTF. CDR3 nucleotides: TGCAGCGTGGGACAGGGCGGGTATGGCTACACCTTC.